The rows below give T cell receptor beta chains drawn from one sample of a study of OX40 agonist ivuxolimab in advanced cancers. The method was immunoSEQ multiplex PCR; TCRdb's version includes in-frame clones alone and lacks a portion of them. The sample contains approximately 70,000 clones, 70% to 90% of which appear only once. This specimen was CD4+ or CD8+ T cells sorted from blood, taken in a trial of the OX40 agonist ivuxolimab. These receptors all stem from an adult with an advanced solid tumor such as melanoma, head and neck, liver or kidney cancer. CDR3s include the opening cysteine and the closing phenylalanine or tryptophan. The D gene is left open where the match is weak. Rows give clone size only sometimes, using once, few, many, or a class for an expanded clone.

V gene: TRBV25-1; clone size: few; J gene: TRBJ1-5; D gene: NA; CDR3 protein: CASSELGNSNQPQHF; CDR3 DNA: TGTGCCAGCAGTGAATTGGGCAATAGCAATCAGCCCCAGCATTTT
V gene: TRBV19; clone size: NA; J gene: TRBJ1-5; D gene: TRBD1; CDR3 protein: CASRGQSNQPQHF; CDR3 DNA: TGTGCCAGTAGGGGACAGTCCAATCAGCCCCAGCATTTT
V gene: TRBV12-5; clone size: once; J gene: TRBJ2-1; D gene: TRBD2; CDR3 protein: CASGFGHSGSNEQFF; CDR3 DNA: TGTGCTAGTGGTTTTGGGCACAGCGGGAGTAATGAGCAGTTCTTC
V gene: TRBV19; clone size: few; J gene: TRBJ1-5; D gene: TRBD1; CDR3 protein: CASTRGRSNQPQHF; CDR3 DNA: TGTGCCAGCACCAGGGGGCGAAGCAATCAGCCCCAGCATTTT
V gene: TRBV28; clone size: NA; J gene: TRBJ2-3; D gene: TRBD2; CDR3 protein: CASRQAAGTSGRGQYF; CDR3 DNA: TGTGCCAGCAGACAGGCCGCCGGGACTAGCGGGAGAGGGCAGTATTTT
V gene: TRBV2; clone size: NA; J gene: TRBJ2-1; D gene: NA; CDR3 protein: CASSRNRDQPYNEQFF; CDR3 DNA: TGTGCCAGCAGTCGCAACCGGGACCAACCATACAATGAGCAGTTCTTC
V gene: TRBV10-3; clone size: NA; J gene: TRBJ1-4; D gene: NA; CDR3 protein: CAIRRGAGGNEKLFF; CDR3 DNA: TGTGCCATCCGACGGGGGGCCGGAGGTAATGAAAAACTGTTTTTT
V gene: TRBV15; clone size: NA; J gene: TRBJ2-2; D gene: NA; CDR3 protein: CATSRSLGLAGELFF; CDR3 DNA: TGTGCCACCAGCAGATCCTTGGGACTCGCCGGGGAGCTGTTTTTT
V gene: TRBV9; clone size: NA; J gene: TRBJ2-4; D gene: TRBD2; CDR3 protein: CASSAGLASDIQYF; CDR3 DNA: TGTGCCAGCAGCGCCGGACTAGCGAGTGACATTCAGTACTTC
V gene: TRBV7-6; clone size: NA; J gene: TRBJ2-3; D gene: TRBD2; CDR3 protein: CASSSLAGATDTQYF; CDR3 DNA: TGTGCCAGCAGCTCACTAGCGGGAGCAACAGATACGCAGTATTTT
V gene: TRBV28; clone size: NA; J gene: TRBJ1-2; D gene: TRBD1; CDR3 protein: CASRRGTGGFNYGYTF; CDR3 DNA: TGTGCCAGCAGGAGAGGCACAGGGGGCTTTAACTATGGCTACACCTTC
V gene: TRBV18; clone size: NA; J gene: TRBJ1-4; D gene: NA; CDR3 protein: CASSPLTGSNEKLFF; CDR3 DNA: TGTGCCAGCTCACCACTGACAGGCTCAAATGAAAAACTGTTTTTT
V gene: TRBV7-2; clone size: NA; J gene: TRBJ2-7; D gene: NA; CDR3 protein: CASSLMAYNYEQYF; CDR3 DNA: TGTGCCAGCAGCTTAATGGCCTATAATTACGAGCAGTACTTC
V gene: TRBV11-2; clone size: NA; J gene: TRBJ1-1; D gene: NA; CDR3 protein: CASSLVGQRNTEAFF; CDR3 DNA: TGTGCCAGCAGCTTAGTAGGGCAGAGGAACACTGAAGCTTTCTTT
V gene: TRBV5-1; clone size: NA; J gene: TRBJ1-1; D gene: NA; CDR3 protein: CASSPRVGSGTEAFF; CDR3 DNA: TGCGCCAGCAGCCCTCGGGTCGGGTCCGGCACTGAAGCTTTCTTT
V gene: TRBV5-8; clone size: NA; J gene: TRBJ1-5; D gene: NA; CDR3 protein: CASSLAGQAEYSNQPQHF; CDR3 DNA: TGTGCCAGCAGCTTGGCCGGGCAGGCGGAATATAGCAATCAGCCCCAGCATTTT
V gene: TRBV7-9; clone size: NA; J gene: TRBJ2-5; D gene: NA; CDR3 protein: CASSLVLGVETQYF; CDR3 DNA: TGTGCCAGCAGCTTAGTTCTAGGAGTCGAGACCCAGTACTTC
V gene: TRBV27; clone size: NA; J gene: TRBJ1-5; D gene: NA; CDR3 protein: CASSFGGLTQPQHF; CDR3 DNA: TGTGCCAGCAGTTTTGGGGGTCTGACTCAGCCCCAGCATTTT
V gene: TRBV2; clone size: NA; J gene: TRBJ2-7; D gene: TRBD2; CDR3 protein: CASSESLGGPAYEQYF; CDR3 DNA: TGTGCCAGCAGTGAATCTTTGGGAGGGCCGGCCTACGAGCAGTACTTC
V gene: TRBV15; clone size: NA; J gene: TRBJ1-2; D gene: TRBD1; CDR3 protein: CATSSTDIGQESRPGGYTF; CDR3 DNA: TGTGCCACCAGCAGCACAGACATCGGACAGGAGAGCCGCCCTGGGGGCTACACCTTC
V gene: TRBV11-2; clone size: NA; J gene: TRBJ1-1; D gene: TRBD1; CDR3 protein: CASSPDRGTEAFF; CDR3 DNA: TGTGCCAGCAGCCCGGACAGGGGGACTGAAGCTTTCTTT
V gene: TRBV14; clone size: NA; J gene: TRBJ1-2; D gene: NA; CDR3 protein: CASSQDPGRLRGYTF; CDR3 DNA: TGTGCCAGCAGCCAAGATCCAGGAAGGCTACGAGGCTACACCTTC
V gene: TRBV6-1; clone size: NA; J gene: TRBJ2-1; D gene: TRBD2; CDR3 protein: CASRGLAGGMGEQFF; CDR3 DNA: TGTGCCAGCAGGGGACTAGCGGGAGGAATGGGTGAGCAGTTCTTC
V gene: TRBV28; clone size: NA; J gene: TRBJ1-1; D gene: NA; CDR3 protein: CASSLGLTVGEAMGTEAFF; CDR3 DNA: TGTGCCAGCAGTTTGGGTCTTACAGTTGGGGAGGCTATGGGCACTGAAGCTTTCTTT
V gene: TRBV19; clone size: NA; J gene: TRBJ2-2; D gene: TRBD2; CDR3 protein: CASSKTSGSNTGELFF; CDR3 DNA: TGTGCCAGTAGTAAGACTAGCGGATCGAACACCGGGGAGCTGTTTTTT
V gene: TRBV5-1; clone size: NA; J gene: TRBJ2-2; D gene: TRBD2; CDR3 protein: CASRIIAGVSGELFF; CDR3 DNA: TGCGCCAGCAGGATCATAGCGGGAGTTTCCGGGGAGCTGTTTTTT
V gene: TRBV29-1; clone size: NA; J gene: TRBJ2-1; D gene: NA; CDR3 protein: CSAGDRSYNEQFF; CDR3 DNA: TGCAGCGCGGGAGATAGGTCCTACAATGAGCAGTTCTTC
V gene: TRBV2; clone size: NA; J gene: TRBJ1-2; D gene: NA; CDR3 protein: CASSASGQVYTF; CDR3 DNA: TGTGCCAGCAGTGCATCCGGACAAGTCTACACCTTC
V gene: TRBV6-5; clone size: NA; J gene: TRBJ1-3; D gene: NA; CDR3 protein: CASSSGWSGNTIYF; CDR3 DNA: TGTGCCAGCAGTTCAGGGTGGTCTGGAAACACCATATATTTT
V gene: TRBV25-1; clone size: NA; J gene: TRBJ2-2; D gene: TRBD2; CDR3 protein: CASSESHGTSYTGELFF; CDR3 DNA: TGTGCCAGCAGTGAATCACACGGGACTAGCTACACCGGGGAGCTGTTTTTT
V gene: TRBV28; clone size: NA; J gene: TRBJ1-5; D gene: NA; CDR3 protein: CASSLRVWQPQHF; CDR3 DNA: TGTGCCAGCAGTTTACGGGTTTGGCAGCCCCAGCATTTT
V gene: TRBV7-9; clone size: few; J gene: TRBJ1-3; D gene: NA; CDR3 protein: CASSLARDISGNTIYF; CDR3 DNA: TGTGCCAGCAGCTTAGCCCGGGACATCTCCGGAAACACCATATATTTT
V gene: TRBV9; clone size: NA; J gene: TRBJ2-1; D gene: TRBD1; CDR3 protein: CASSVRQGNNEQFF; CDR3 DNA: TGTGCCAGCAGCGTCCGACAGGGAAACAATGAGCAGTTCTTC
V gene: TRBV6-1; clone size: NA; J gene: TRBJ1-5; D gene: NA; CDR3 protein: CASSESGGYQPQHF; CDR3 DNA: TGTGCCAGCAGTGAGTCGGGCGGTTATCAGCCCCAGCATTTT
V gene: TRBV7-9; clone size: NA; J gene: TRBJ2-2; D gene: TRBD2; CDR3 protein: CASSFREGRLVGNTGELFF; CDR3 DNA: TGTGCCAGCAGCTTCCGGGAGGGACGACTAGTTGGGAACACCGGGGAGCTGTTTTTT
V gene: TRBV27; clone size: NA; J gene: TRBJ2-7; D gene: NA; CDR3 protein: CASTMNPGSREQYF; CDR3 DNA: TGTGCCAGCACCATGAACCCGGGGTCCCGCGAGCAGTACTTC
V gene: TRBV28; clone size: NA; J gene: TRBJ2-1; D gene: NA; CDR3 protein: CACRGLGGVNEQFF; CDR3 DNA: TGTGCCTGTAGGGGCCTAGGAGGCGTCAATGAGCAGTTCTTC
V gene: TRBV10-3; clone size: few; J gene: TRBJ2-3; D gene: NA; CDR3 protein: CAISDGETDTQYF; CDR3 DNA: TGTGCCATCAGTGATGGGGAAACAGATACGCAGTATTTT
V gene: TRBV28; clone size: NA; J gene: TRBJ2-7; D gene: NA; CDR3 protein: CASSSVRGGNYEQYF; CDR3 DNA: TGTGCCAGCAGTTCCGTGAGGGGGGGGAACTACGAGCAGTACTTC
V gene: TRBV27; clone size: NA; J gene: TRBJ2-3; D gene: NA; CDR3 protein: CASSFEGSRTDTQYF; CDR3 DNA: TGTGCCAGCAGTTTTGAGGGGTCCCGCACAGATACGCAGTATTTT
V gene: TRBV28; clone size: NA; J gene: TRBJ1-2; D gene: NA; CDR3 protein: CASSFIDITHGYTF; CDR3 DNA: TGTGCCAGCAGTTTTATAGATATAACCCATGGCTACACCTTC
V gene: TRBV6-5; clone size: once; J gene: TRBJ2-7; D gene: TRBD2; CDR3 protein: CASSLRTSGWSYEQYF; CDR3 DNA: TGTGCCAGCAGTTTACGGACTAGCGGGTGGTCCTACGAGCAGTACTTC
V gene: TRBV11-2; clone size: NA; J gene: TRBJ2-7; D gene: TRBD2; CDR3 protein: CASSLVSGSGGYEQYF; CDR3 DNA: TGTGCCAGCAGCTTAGTTAGCGGGAGTGGAGGCTACGAGCAGTACTTC
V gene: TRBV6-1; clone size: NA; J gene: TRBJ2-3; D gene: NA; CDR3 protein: CASRLLTADTQYF; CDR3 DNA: TGTGCCAGCAGACTATTGACAGCAGATACGCAGTATTTT
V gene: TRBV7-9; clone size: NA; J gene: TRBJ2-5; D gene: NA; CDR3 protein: CASSLAPLFQGRETQYF; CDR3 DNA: TGTGCCAGCAGCTTAGCCCCCCTTTTCCAGGGTAGAGAGACCCAGTACTTC
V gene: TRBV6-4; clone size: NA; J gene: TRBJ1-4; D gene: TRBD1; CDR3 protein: CASSDTRGPGEKLFF; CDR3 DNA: TGTGCCAGCAGTGACACCAGGGGGCCTGGTGAAAAACTGTTTTTT
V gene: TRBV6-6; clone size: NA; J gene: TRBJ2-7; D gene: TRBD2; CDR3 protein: CASSHGIQTSLEQYF; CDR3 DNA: TGTGCCAGCAGTCACGGGATTCAGACTAGCCTCGAGCAGTACTTC
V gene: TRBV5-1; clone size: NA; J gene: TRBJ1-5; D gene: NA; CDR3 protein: CASSLGGQGQPQHF; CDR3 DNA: TGCGCCAGCAGCTTGGGAGGGCAGGGTCAGCCCCAGCATTTT
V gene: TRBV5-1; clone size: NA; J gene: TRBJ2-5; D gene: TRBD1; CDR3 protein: CASSWGQGGETQYF; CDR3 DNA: TGCGCCAGCAGCTGGGGACAGGGAGGGGAGACCCAGTACTTC